These T cell receptor beta chains were read from a single sample in a study of cytomegalovirus exposure and HLA in healthy donors. Profiling relied on immunoSEQ multiplex PCR, and the TCRdb table lists in-frame clones only, not all of them. The sample shows 150,000 to 200,000 clones, 81% of them seen only once. The sequencing sample was made of PBMCs. The source of these receptors is a woman aged 18-30 years in good health and CMV-seronegative. Each CDR3 is given with its conserved first and last residue.

j_call,v_call,cdr3_aa
TRBJ2-3,TRBV6-6,CASSGPRSTDTQYF
TRBJ1-5,TRBV5-8,CASSFIQPQHF
TRBJ1-6,TRBV10-3,CAIRQGQQHNSPLHF
TRBJ1-2,TRBV14,CASSPRTDYGYTF
TRBJ1-4,TRBV20-1,CSANPGEKLFF
.,TRBV28,CASSFGTGTYEQYF
TRBJ1-2,TRBV5-1,CASSIGQGAAYGYTF
TRBJ2-5,TRBV5-4,CASSPDSTSYQETQYF
TRBJ1-1,TRBV5-1,CASSKIAGDTEAFF
TRBJ2-5,TRBV5-1,CASSLGQGREETQYF
TRBJ1-2,TRBV5-1,CASSRHRDTSNYGYTF
TRBJ2-5,TRBV5-1,CASSSGTGNGETQYF
TRBJ2-2,TRBV18,CASSPGTTNTGELFF
TRBJ1-4,TRBV7-3,CASSLTLPSEKLFF
TRBJ2-3,TRBV5-1,CASSLGAALSTDTQYF
TRBJ1-1,TRBV5-1,CASSSTYDRATEAFF
TRBJ1-1,TRBV19,CASSPATGLMNTEAFF
TRBJ2-2,TRBV5-4,CASSESLATNTGELFF
TRBJ2-5,TRBV11-1,CASSFRDRGSTETQYF
TRBJ1-3,TRBV7-9,CSSSLWDSAGNTIYF
TRBJ1-6,TRBV27,CASSLLGANSPLHF
TRBJ2-3,TRBV5-1,CASSGSGVSTDTQYF
TRBJ2-2,TRBV7-9,CASSTPPGRGNTGELFF
TRBJ2-7,TRBV28,CASSLWTGDGYEQYF
TRBJ2-7,TRBV30,CAWAPGVSYEQYF
TRBJ2-1,TRBV2,CASRAIAATYNEQFF
TRBJ2-7,TRBV28,CASSLFGTGAYEQYF
TRBJ2-7,TRBV10-2,CASSESGTVSYEQYF
TRBJ2-6,TRBV18,CASSPPGASGANVLTF
TRBJ1-2,TRBV6-1,CASSETGYGYTF
TRBJ1-3,TRBV7-6,CASSLGLTQEGPTSGNTIYF
TRBJ1-4,TRBV6-5,CASSYGDRSNEKLFF
TRBJ1-1,TRBV7-9,CASSRGQANTEAFF
TRBJ1-2,TRBV6-5,CATSAGRYGYTF
TRBJ2-2,TRBV5-1,CASSPIRGLAGQQLTGELFF
TRBJ2-3,TRBV28,CASSLWLRTGSTDTQYF
TRBJ1-5,TRBV6-1,CASRAMNQPQHF
TRBJ1-4,TRBV5-1,CASSLRPGQLNEKLFF
TRBJ1-1,TRBV10-2,CASSESGTGGSEAFF
TRBJ1-6,TRBV5-4,CASSPFSGGIRSPLHF
TRBJ2-1,TRBV5-1,CASSAGTSGKMSDNEQFF
TRBJ1-2,TRBV28,CATRQGSDYGYTF
TRBJ2-7,TRBV5-4,CASSLQQGFLGEQYF
TRBJ2-3,TRBV5-8,CASSLSQGSRSTDTQYF
TRBJ2-1,TRBV27,CASSLSLAGSSYNEQFF